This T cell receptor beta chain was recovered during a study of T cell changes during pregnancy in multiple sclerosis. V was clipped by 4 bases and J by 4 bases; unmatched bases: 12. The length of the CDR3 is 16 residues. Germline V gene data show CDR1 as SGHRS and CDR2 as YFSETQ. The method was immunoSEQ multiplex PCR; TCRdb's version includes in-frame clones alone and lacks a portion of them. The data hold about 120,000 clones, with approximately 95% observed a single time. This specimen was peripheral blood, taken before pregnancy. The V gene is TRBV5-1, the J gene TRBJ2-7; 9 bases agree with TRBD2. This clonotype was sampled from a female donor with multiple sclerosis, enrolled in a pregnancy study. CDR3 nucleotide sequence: TGCGCCAGCAGCCCGGCGCTAGCGGGACCCCATTACGAGCAGTACTTC. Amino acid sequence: CASSPALAGPHYEQYF.